The rows below give T cell receptor beta chains drawn from one sample of a study of beta chain features in type 1 diabetes. Measured with immunoSEQ multiplex PCR; TCRdb has only the in-frame clones, and not every one. The table shows 640,000 or so clones, with 13% occurring only once. Sequenced sample: naive CD4+ T cells from blood. These receptors all stem from a man between 18 and 29 years old with type 1 diabetes. Both conserved end residues are part of each CDR3. D genes are given only for firm matches. Clone sizes are given selectively: once, few, many, or a class where the clone is expanded.

TRBJ2-3	few	18	TRBV2	NA	CASSLKPLSGSSTDTQYF	TGTGCCAGCAGTCTCAAACCGTTGTCGGGAAGTAGCACAGATACGCAGTATTTT
TRBJ2-1	NA	14	TRBV2	NA	CASTRQGAFNEQFF	TGTGCCAGCACTCGGCAGGGCGCATTCAATGAGCAGTTCTTC
TRBJ2-5	few	15	TRBV25-1	TRBD2	CASDALAGGPGTQYF	TGTGCCAGCGATGCCCTAGCGGGAGGTCCAGGGACCCAGTACTTC
TRBJ2-3	NA	17	TRBV18	TRBD1	CASSHGTGSLGTDTQYF	TGTGCCAGCTCGCACGGGACAGGGAGTTTAGGAACAGATACGCAGTATTTT
TRBJ1-6	NA	14	TRBV2	NA	CASSMNSYNSPLHF	TGTGCCAGCAGCATGAACTCCTATAATTCACCCCTCCACTTT
TRBJ2-5	NA	15	TRBV6-5	NA	CASSYRAGPGETQYF	TGTGCCAGCAGTTACCGAGCCGGGCCCGGGGAGACCCAGTACTTC
TRBJ1-1	few	15	TRBV10-1	NA	CASSREDTFRAEAFF	TGCGCCAGCAGCCGAGAAGACACCTTTAGGGCTGAAGCTTTCTTT
TRBJ1-4	few	14	TRBV6-5	NA	CASSFDPHGEKLFF	TGTGCCAGCAGCTTTGACCCTCACGGGGAAAAACTGTTTTTT
TRBJ2-2	few	12	TRBV7-3	NA	CASSLTTGELFF	TGTGCCAGCAGCTTAACTACCGGGGAGCTGTTTTTT
TRBJ2-1	few	15	TRBV6-6	NA	CASSYGYGRGGEQFF	TGTGCCAGCAGTTACGGCTACGGGCGGGGCGGTGAGCAGTTCTTC
TRBJ2-7	few	14	TRBV9	NA	CASSVGALTYEQYF	TGTGCCAGCAGCGTGGGGGCCCTGACCTACGAGCAGTACTTC
TRBJ1-1	few	15	TRBV25-1	NA	CASSEYRAELGEAFF	TGTGCCAGCAGTGAATACCGGGCCGAACTTGGTGAAGCTTTCTTT
TRBJ1-2	NA	13	TRBV7-9	NA	CASSLEGTYGYTF	TGTGCCAGCAGCTTAGAGGGGACCTATGGCTACACCTTC
TRBJ2-1	few	15	TRBV11-2	TRBD2	CASSYLAGGLHEQFF	TGTGCCAGCAGCTATCTAGCGGGGGGGCTCCACGAGCAGTTCTTC
TRBJ2-5	NA	13	TRBV19	NA	CASARQSQETQYF	TGTGCCAGTGCTCGACAGAGCCAAGAGACCCAGTACTTC
TRBJ2-3	few	16	TRBV5-6	NA	CASSHSGRISTDTQYF	TGTGCCAGCAGCCACTCGGGGCGGATAAGCACAGATACGCAGTATTTT
TRBJ2-2	NA	16	TRBV9	NA	CASSVGAQANTGELFF	TGTGCCAGCAGCGTTGGGGCCCAGGCGAACACCGGGGAGCTGTTTTTT
TRBJ1-2	NA	14	TRBV7-2	NA	CASSSVSLFGGYTF	TGTGCCAGCAGCTCTGTTTCCCTGTTCGGAGGCTACACCTTC
TRBJ1-5	NA	16	TRBV7-2	NA	CASSLLQANSNQPQHF	TGTGCCAGCAGCCTGCTACAGGCTAATAGCAATCAGCCCCAGCATTTT
TRBJ2-5	few	14	TRBV6-1	TRBD1	CASTPRGPQETQYF	TGTGCCAGCACCCCCAGGGGGCCTCAAGAGACCCAGTACTTC
TRBJ2-1	NA	13	TRBV6-5	TRBD1	CASSRDSYNEQFF	TGTGCCAGCAGCCGGGACAGCTACAATGAGCAGTTCTTC
TRBJ2-3	few	15	TRBV7-7	NA	CASSLGGPGTDTQYF	TGTGCTAGCAGCTTAGGGGGGCCGGGCACAGATACGCAGTATTTT
TRBJ1-6	NA	14	TRBV7-2	NA	CASSLNTVNSPLHF	TGTGCCAGCAGCTTAAATACTGTGAATTCACCCCTCCACTTT
TRBJ1-2	few	11	TRBV28	NA	CASTGTEGYTF	TGTGCCAGTACAGGGACCGAAGGCTACACCTTC
TRBJ2-1	NA	11	TRBV19	NA	CASRRDNEQFF	TGTGCCAGTAGGAGGGACAATGAGCAGTTCTTC
TRBJ2-7	NA	17	TRBV11-2	TRBD1	CASSLGIPGTGAYEQYF	TGTGCCAGCAGCTTAGGCATCCCCGGGACAGGGGCCTACGAGCAGTACTTC
TRBJ2-5	few	13	TRBV5-6	NA	CASSSNRRGPQYF	TGTGCCAGCAGCTCGAATCGGCGGGGGCCCCAGTACTTC
TRBJ2-1	NA	14	TRBV30	NA	CAWSVRSGYNEQFF	TGTGCCTGGAGTGTTCGGTCGGGCTACAATGAGCAGTTCTTC
TRBJ2-5	NA	16	TRBV9	TRBD1	CASSLRTGDYQETQYF	TGTGCCAGCAGCCTCCGGACAGGGGATTACCAAGAGACCCAGTACTTC
TRBJ2-5	few	12	TRBV6-4	NA	CAPEGRQETQYF	TGTGCCCCAGAGGGGCGACAAGAGACCCAGTACTTC
TRBJ2-7	NA	13	TRBV27	NA	CASSDILSYEQYF	TGTGCCAGCAGTGACATCCTCTCCTACGAGCAGTACTTC
TRBJ2-6	NA	19	TRBV7-9	NA	CASSPAGGVPAPGANVLTF	TGTGCCAGCAGCCCCGCAGGAGGAGTACCTGCTCCAGGGGCCAACGTCCTGACTTTC
TRBJ2-1	NA	11	TRBV20-1	NA	CSARRVNEQFF	TGCAGTGCCAGACGCGTCAATGAGCAGTTCTTC
TRBJ2-1	few	15	TRBV7-9	NA	CASSPPGASYNEQFF	TGTGCCAGCAGCCCTCCGGGGGCCTCCTACAATGAGCAGTTCTTC
TRBJ1-3	NA	13	TRBV25-1	NA	CASGGTTGNTIYF	TGTGCCAGCGGGGGGACCACTGGAAACACCATATATTTT
TRBJ1-2	few	16	TRBV5-1	NA	CASSLASGRLNYGYTF	TGCGCCAGCAGCTTGGCTTCAGGGAGGCTTAACTATGGCTACACCTTC
TRBJ2-2	NA	16	TRBV10-3	NA	CAISEGARSNTGELFF	TGTGCCATCAGTGAAGGGGCGCGATCGAACACCGGGGAGCTGTTTTTT
TRBJ1-2	few	11	TRBV6-5	NA	CATRRTYGYTF	TGTGCCACTCGCAGAACCTATGGCTACACCTTC
TRBJ1-5	few	17	TRBV29-1	NA	CSGTQGAGRGSNQPQHF	TGCAGCGGCACCCAGGGAGCGGGGCGCGGTAGCAATCAGCCCCAGCATTTT
TRBJ2-7	few	14	TRBV30	NA	CAFQRGTGFYEQYF	TGTGCCTTCCAGCGGGGAACAGGGTTCTACGAGCAGTACTTC
TRBJ2-5	NA	14	TRBV4-1	NA	CASSREPGIETQYF	TGCGCCAGCAGCCGAGAACCGGGAATAGAGACCCAGTACTTC
TRBJ2-1	NA	14	TRBV5-1	TRBD2	CASRKNRGDNEQFF	TGCGCCAGCAGAAAAAATCGGGGGGACAATGAGCAGTTCTTC
TRBJ1-1	NA	13	TRBV6-1	NA	CASSTQGNTEAFF	TGTGCCAGCAGCACCCAGGGGAACACTGAAGCTTTCTTT
TRBJ1-1	few	14	TRBV5-1	NA	CASSPGTVDTEAFF	TGCGCCAGCAGCCCCGGGACGGTGGACACTGAAGCTTTCTTT
TRBJ2-7	NA	14	TRBV5-1	NA	CASSNPTGPYEQYF	TGCGCCAGCAGCAACCCGACAGGACCCTACGAGCAGTACTTC